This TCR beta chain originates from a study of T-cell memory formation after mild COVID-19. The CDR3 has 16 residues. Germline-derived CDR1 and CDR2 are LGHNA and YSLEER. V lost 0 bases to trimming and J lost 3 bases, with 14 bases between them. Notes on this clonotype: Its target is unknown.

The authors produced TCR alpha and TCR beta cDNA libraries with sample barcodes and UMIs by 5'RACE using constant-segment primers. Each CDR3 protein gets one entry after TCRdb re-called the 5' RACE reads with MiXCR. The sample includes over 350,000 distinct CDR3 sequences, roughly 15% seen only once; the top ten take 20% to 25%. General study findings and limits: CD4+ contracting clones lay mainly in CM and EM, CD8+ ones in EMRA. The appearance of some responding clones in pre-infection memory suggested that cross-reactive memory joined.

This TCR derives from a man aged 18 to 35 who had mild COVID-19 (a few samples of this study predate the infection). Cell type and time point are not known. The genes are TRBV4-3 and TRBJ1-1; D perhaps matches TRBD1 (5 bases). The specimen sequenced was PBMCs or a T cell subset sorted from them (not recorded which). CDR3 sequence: CASSQDGRGGDTEAFF. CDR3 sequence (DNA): TGCGCCAGCAGCCAAGATGGCCGGGGAGGGGACACTGAAGCTTTCTTT.